These 16 T cell receptor beta chains share one sample of origin, sequenced in a study of OX40 agonist ivuxolimab in advanced cancers. Profiling relied on immunoSEQ multiplex PCR, and the TCRdb table lists in-frame clones only, not all of them. Of some 100,000 clones in the sample, about 87% were seen once. Here the sequenced sample was CD4+ or CD8+ T cells sorted from blood, taken in a trial of the OX40 agonist ivuxolimab. These receptors were taken from an adult with an advanced solid tumor such as melanoma, head and neck, liver or kidney cancer.

V gene TRBV18 combines with J gene TRBJ1-1; possibly TRBD1 for D (5 bases). Per the germline V gene, CDR1 is KGHSH and CDR2 is LQKENI. The CDR3 runs 14 residues. V lost 9 bases, J lost 4 bases, and 18 bases lay in between. In DNA, the CDR3 is TGTGCCAGTCGTCCGCGGGGCTTTGGCACTGAAGCTTTCTTT. As protein: CASRPRGFGTEAFF.

V and J are TRBV28 and TRBJ2-4; either TRBD1 or TRBD2 may supply D (6 bases each). Germline V gene lookup returns CDR1 MDHEN and CDR2 SYDVKM. Deletions cut 6 bases from V and 1 base from J, with 10 bases between. This CDR3 comprises 14 residues. The CDR3 loop reads CASRRGVAKNIQYF. CDR3 nucleotide sequence: TGTGCCAGCAGGAGGGGGGTTGCCAAAAACATTCAGTACTTC.

In its sample, this clone was seen a few times. This sequence joins TRBV18 and TRBJ2-4; tentative D call: TRBD2 (6 bases). The CDR3 consists of 18 residues. V was trimmed by 6 bases and J by 0 bases, leaving 21 bases between them. In germline, CDR1 is KGHSH, CDR2 LQKENI. CDR3 sequence: CASSSTRTPNIAKNIQYF. The CDR3 DNA follows: TGTGCCAGCTCGTCGACTAGAACGCCTAACATAGCCAAAAACATTCAGTACTTC.

This chain links TRBV18 with TRBJ2-7; weak D call: TRBD1 (5 bases). The CDR3 spans 14 residues. Trimming pared 2 bases from V and 3 bases from J, leaving 11 bases between. Per germline, CDR1 KGHSH and CDR2 LQKENI. CDR3 sequence: CASSPGFQGYEQYF. The CDR3 coding sequence is TGTGCCAGCTCACCAGGCTTCCAGGGCTACGAGCAGTACTTC. Using reference TRBV18 and TRBJ2-7 for the parts outside the CDR3, the full variable domain is NAGVMQNPRHLVRRRGQEARLRCSPMKGHSHVYWYRQLPEEGLKFMVYLQKENIIDESGMPKERFSAEFPKEGPSILRIQQVVRGDSAAYFCASSPGFQGYEQYFGPGTRLTVT.

CDR3 loop: CASSLKGDVGEPQHF. The DNA of the CDR3 is TGTGCCAGCAGCTTAAAAGGGGACGTGGGGGAGCCCCAGCATTTT. The chain joins TRBV11-2 to TRBJ1-5, with D possibly being TRBD1 (5 bases). This CDR3 comprises 15 residues. Germline V gene sequence: CDR1 SGHAT, CDR2 FQNNGV. V lost 2 bases and J 8 bases, leaving 16 bases between the germline ends.

The chain links TRBV7-9 to TRBJ1-1; D is unclear. The CDR3 is 15 residues long. The V gene's germline CDR1 is SEHNR and CDR2 FQNEAQ (reference sequence). V lost 1 base and J lost 0, with 9 bases in between. The CDR3 protein is CASSLEFTMNTEAFF. The DNA for the CDR3 is TGTGCCAGCAGCTTAGAGTTTACCATGAACACTGAAGCTTTCTTT.

The chain joins TRBV7-2 to TRBJ2-7, with D uncertain. CDR3 length: 14 residues. The V end was cut by 1 base, the J end by 2 bases, with 9 bases between. Germline CDR1 is SGHTA and CDR2 is FQGNSA. The CDR3 sequence: CASSLVLPPYEQYF. The CDR3, as DNA: TGTGCCAGCAGCTTAGTCCTCCCTCCCTACGAGCAGTACTTC.

J is TRBJ2-5 and V is TRBV5-4, with TRBD1 matching 7 bases. Trimming took 4 bases from V and 5 from J; bases not matched to a gene: 8. CDR1 is SGHNT, CDR2 YYREEE, per germline (reference sequence). This CDR3 is 14 amino acids long. The CDR3 loop reads CASSQGGSGETQYF. The CDR3 nucleotides read TGTGCCAGCAGCCAAGGGGGCTCCGGGGAGACCCAGTACTTC.

The gene calls are TRBV19 and TRBJ2-2, with D perhaps matching TRBD1 (6 bases). Trimming shortened V by 8 bases and J by 0 bases, and 7 bases separated the two germline ends. Germline V gene lookup returns CDR1 LNHDA and CDR2 SQIVND (reference sequence). The CDR3 has 13 residues. DNA for the CDR3: TGTGCCAGTTGGACAGCGAACACCGGGGAGCTGTTTTTT. This codes for CASWTANTGELFF.

The chain is built from TRBV13 and TRBJ1-4; D is ambiguous. Trimming shortened V by 4 bases and J by 5 bases, and 11 bases separated the two germline ends. The germline V gene has CDR1 PRHDT and CDR2 FYEKMQ (reference sequence). The CDR3 has 14 amino acids. CDR3 nucleotide sequence: TGTGCCAGCAGCTCGCGGGGAGCGAATGAAAAACTGTTTTTT. It is translated as CASSSRGANEKLFF.

This chain uses TRBV6-5 with TRBJ1-5, with 8 bases aligning to TRBD1. V lost 6 bases to trimming and J lost 5 bases; unmatched junction nucleotides: 6. The germline V gene encodes CDR1 MNHEY and CDR2 SVGAGI. The CDR3 contains 14 residues. DNA of the CDR3: TGTGCCAGCAGCCCGGGACAGGCCTATCAGCCCCAGCATTTT. Residues: CASSPGQAYQPQHF.

The rearrangement joins TRBV10-3 to TRBJ2-1; D may correspond to TRBD1 or TRBD2 (6 bases each). The CDR3 consists of 15 residues. From germline, CDR1 is ENHRY and CDR2 SYGVKD. V lost 5 bases and J lost 9, with 20 bases in between. This CDR3 reads CAISPTGGTASEQFF. The CDR3 nucleotides are TGTGCCATCAGTCCCACCGGGGGCACGGCGAGTGAGCAGTTCTTC.

The chain joins TRBV7-2 to TRBJ2-5; the match to TRBD1 covers 8 bases. The CDR3 covers 16 residues. Trimming at V came to 0 bases and at J to 4 bases, leaving 7 bases not matched to a gene. Germline V CDR1 and CDR2: SGHTA, FQGNSA. CDR3: CASSLALGQGGETQYF. The CDR3 DNA reads TGTGCCAGCAGCTTAGCGCTTGGACAGGGCGGAGAGACCCAGTACTTC.

This CDR3 reads CASSPLPPSTDTQYF. DNA of the CDR3: TGTGCCAGCAGCCCCCTGCCACCCAGCACAGATACGCAGTATTTT. V usage is TRBV7-9 and J usage is TRBJ2-3; D remains unclear. Trimming shortened V by 5 bases and J by 0 bases, and 12 bases separated the two germline ends. The CDR3 has 15 residues. CDR1 is SEHNR and CDR2 is FQNEAQ in the germline V gene (reference sequence). Full variable domain (outside the CDR3, taken from reference TRBV7-9 and TRBJ2-3): DTGVSQNPRHKITKRGQNVTFRCDPISEHNRLYWYRQTLGQGPEFLTYFQNEAQLEKSRLLSDRFSAERPKGSFSTLEIQRTEQGDSAMYLCASSPLPPSTDTQYFGPGTRLTVL.

V is TRBV6-5 and J is TRBJ2-2; D possibly corresponds to TRBD2 (5 bases). The CDR3 has 14 amino acids. V lost 3 bases and J 4 bases, leaving 9 bases between the germline ends. Germline V gene sequence: CDR1 MNHEY, CDR2 SVGAGI. CDR3 protein: CASSYSEATGELFF. The CDR3 DNA sequence: TGTGCCAGCAGTTATAGCGAAGCCACCGGGGAGCTGTTTTTT.

The gene calls are TRBV6-6 and TRBJ2-5; tentatively, D is TRBD2 (7 bases). The CDR3 runs to 15 residues. V shed 2 bases and J shed 7 bases, with 17 bases lying between them. The germline CDR1 and CDR2 sequences are MNHNY and SVGAGI (reference sequence). CDR3 bases: TGTGCCAGCAGTTACCCGGGCCGGGGGGCTGGGACCCAGTACTTC. This gives the protein CASSYPGRGAGTQYF.